Below are 25 T cell receptor beta chains sequenced from a single sample in a study of identical twins. TCRdb ran MiXCR on the 5' RACE reads and lists one entry per CDR3 protein. The sample shows 200,000 to 300,000 distinct CDR3 sequences, approximately 8% of them seen only once. This sample also appeared in a second study, on yellow fever vaccine responses in identical twins.

Sequencing was carried out using CD8+ T cells sorted from blood. The origin of the receptors is a woman in her late teens or twenties in good health.

This clonotype was seen only a few times. V and J are TRBV7-8 and TRBJ2-7; TRBD2 agrees at 9 bases. J was trimmed by 2 bases and V by 1 base; bases with no gene match: 3. Looked up from germline, CDR1 is SGHVS and CDR2 is FQNEAQ. The CDR3 covers 15 residues. The CDR3 is CASSLDRLAAYEQYF. DNA for the CDR3: TGTGCCAGCAGCTTAGATCGACTAGCGGCCTACGAGCAGTACTTC.

This clonotype was seen a few times. The V and J genes are TRBV7-9 and TRBJ2-7; a possible D gene is TRBD1 (6 bases). Germline V lookup: CDR1 SEHNR, CDR2 FQNEAQ (reference sequence). V gave up 11 bases and J gave up 2 bases, with 16 bases separating them. The CDR3 spans 13 residues. The CDR3 DNA follows: TGTGCCGGGTCTGGGACAACAACCTACGAGCAGTACTTC. This gives the protein CAGSGTTTYEQYF.

V is TRBV7-9 and J is TRBJ2-3; D ambiguous. V was pared by 10 bases and J by 4 bases, with 15 bases between. The CDR3 extends over 13 amino acids. The germline gives CDR1 SEHNR, CDR2 FQNEAQ (reference sequence). The CDR3 loop is CATRVARADTQYF. The CDR3 region has the DNA TGTGCCACCCGCGTGGCACGGGCAGATACGCAGTATTTT.

This clonotype was counted a few times. This chain links TRBV9 with TRBJ2-1; D may be TRBD1 or TRBD2 (5 bases each). Germline V lookup: CDR1 SGDLS, CDR2 YYNGEE. The CDR3 has 15 residues. V dropped 0 bases and J dropped 5 bases, with 12 bases sitting between them. The DNA for the CDR3 is TGTGCCAGCAGCGTAGAAGCGGACACGAACAATGAGCAGTTCTTC. This translates into CASSVEADTNNEQFF.

This clonotype was counted ten times or more. The chain combines TRBV15 with TRBJ2-3; 10 bases align to TRBD2. The CDR3 runs to 15 residues. V lost 9 bases, J lost 1 base, and 7 bases stayed unmatched. Germline-derived CDR1 and CDR2 are LNHNV and YYDKDF (reference sequence). CDR3 in DNA: TGTGCCACTCTTAGCGGGAGGAGCGGCACAGATACGCAGTATTTT. It codes for CATLSGRSGTDTQYF. Combining the CDR3 with reference TRBV15 and TRBJ2-3 gives the whole variable domain DAMVIQNPRYQVTQFGKPVTLSCSQTLNHNVMYWYQQKSSQAPKLLFHYYDKDFNNEADTPDNFQSRRPNTSFCFLDIRSPGLGDTAMYLCATLSGRSGTDTQYFGPGTRLTVL.

This clonotype was recorded at least ten times. The genes are TRBV5-5 and TRBJ2-1, with D perhaps matching TRBD2 (6 bases). In germline, CDR1 is SGHKS, CDR2 YYEKEE (reference sequence). V was pared by 5 bases and J by 6 bases, with 18 bases between. The CDR3 sequence is 15 residues long. CDR3 residues: CASRSGTGRFNEQFF. As DNA, the CDR3 is TGTGCCAGCAGGTCCGGGACTGGGAGGTTCAATGAGCAGTTCTTC.

V and J are TRBV7-3 and TRBJ2-3, with 11 positions matching TRBD2. Trimming at V came to 4 bases and at J to 6 bases, leaving 6 bases not matched to a gene. The CDR3 runs 15 residues. Germline assignment: CDR1 SGHTA and CDR2 FQGTGA. CDR3 loop: CASSYGTSGRDTQYF. The CDR3 bases are TGTGCCAGCAGCTACGGGACTAGCGGACGGGATACGCAGTATTTT.

There are a few counts of this clonotype. The V and J genes are TRBV18 and TRBJ2-1; TRBD2 matches 7 bases. Trimming removed 2 bases from V and 1 base from J; junction bases left unmatched: 2. This CDR3 contains 15 residues. Germline CDR1 and CDR2: KGHSH and LQKENI. The CDR3 spells CASSPWEGSYNEQFF. Written as DNA, the CDR3 is TGTGCCAGCTCACCATGGGAGGGGTCCTACAATGAGCAGTTCTTC.

Only a few counts were recorded for this clonotype. V usage is TRBV2 and J usage is TRBJ2-1, with a tentative D call TRBD1 (5 bases). CDR3 size: 17 residues. Germline-derived CDR1 and CDR2 are SNHLY and FYNNEI. V was trimmed by 1 base and J by 5 bases, leaving 18 bases between them. CDR3 DNA: TGTGCCAGCAGTGAAGTGGGGCCCATCCCTCGACACAATGAGCAGTTCTTC. Its protein is CASSEVGPIPRHNEQFF.

Only a few counts were recorded for this clonotype. This chain uses TRBV15 with TRBJ1-1, with D uncertain. CDR1 is LNHNV, CDR2 YYDKDF, per germline (reference sequence). Trimming took off 5 bases at V and 0 bases at J, with 10 bases between the two ends. The CDR3 has 14 residues. CDR3 region: CATSYEAVNTEAFF. The CDR3 nucleotides are TGTGCCACCAGCTATGAGGCGGTGAACACTGAAGCTTTCTTT.

The chain joins TRBV9 to TRBJ2-1, with D hard to call. CDR1 is SGDLS and CDR2 is YYNGEE in the germline V gene. V lost 0 bases, J lost 7 bases, and 8 bases lay in between. CDR3 length: 13 residues. CDR3 coding DNA: TGTGCCAGCAGCGTAGGGAGTATTAATGAGCAGTTCTTC. Protein sequence: CASSVGSINEQFF.

The chain uses TRBV3-1 and TRBJ2-2, with 9 bases matching TRBD2. The CDR3 loop spans 19 amino acids. The J segment lost 4 bases and the V segment lost 10 bases, leaving 22 bases of the junction unmatched. Germline V gives CDR1 LGHDT, CDR2 YNNKEL (reference sequence). DNA of the CDR3: TGTGCCACCTCCCAAGATCGTATAGCGGGAGTGCGCGGCACCGGGGAGCTGTTTTTT. This translates into CATSQDRIAGVRGTGELFF.

This clonotype has only a few counts. This rearrangement joins TRBV4-1 to TRBJ2-1; 8 bases fit TRBD2. CDR3 length: 15 residues. Germline lookup yields CDR1 MGHRA and CDR2 YSYEKL. The trim removed 2 bases at V and 5 bases at J, leaving 5 bases unmatched. The CDR3 here is CASSQLPRGDNEQFF. The CDR3 DNA reads TGCGCCAGCAGCCAATTACCGCGGGGGGACAATGAGCAGTTCTTC.

This clonotype was picked up a small number of times. This sequence joins TRBV20-1 and TRBJ2-1; D not resolved. CDR1 and CDR2 from the germline V gene are DFQATT and SNEGSKA (reference sequence). The CDR3 length is 14 residues. Deletions cut 3 bases from V and 3 bases from J, with 12 bases between. CDR3 in DNA: TGCAGTGCTAGTGTCGGCGTAGTCTACAATGAGCAGTTCTTC. This gives the protein CSASVGVVYNEQFF.

This clonotype has more than one count but fewer than ten. V and J are TRBV9 and TRBJ2-7; 9 bases line up with TRBD2. From germline, CDR1 is SGDLS and CDR2 YYNGEE. Trimming removed 2 bases from V and 1 base from J; junction bases left unmatched: 7. This CDR3 has 16 amino acids. In nucleotides, the CDR3 is TGTGCCAGCAGCGTCTCTAGCGGGGCCCCTTCCTACGAGCAGTACTTC. It yields the protein CASSVSSGAPSYEQYF.

This chain uses TRBV28 with TRBJ1-2; D remains ambiguous. The CDR3 spans 15 residues. The germline V and J ends were trimmed by 5 bases and 4 bases, with 17 bases remaining between them. CDR1 and CDR2 (germline): MDHEN, SYDVKM. Here the CDR3 reads CASSAKNKDPYGYTF. DNA for the CDR3: TGTGCCAGCAGTGCGAAAAACAAGGACCCCTATGGCTACACCTTC.

The CDR3, as DNA: TGCAGTGCTAGAGGGGTCGGAAAGGGTCTATTCGGGGAGACCCAGTACTTC. It is translated as CSARGVGKGLFGETQYF. The chain carries TRBV20-1 and TRBJ2-5; D is unclear. With 1 base removed from V and 5 bases from J, the gap between germline ends came to 23 bases. Germline V gene sequence: CDR1 DFQATT, CDR2 SNEGSKA (reference sequence). There are 17 residues in the CDR3.

This clonotype showed up many times. V usage is TRBV4-1 and J usage is TRBJ2-3; D ambiguous. Trimming removed 0 bases from V and 0 bases from J, with 10 bases in between. The germline V gene has CDR1 MGHRA and CDR2 YSYEKL. CDR3 size: 16 residues. CDR3 bases: TGCGCCAGCAGCCAAGAAGGACCTATTAGCACAGATACGCAGTATTTT. Amino acid sequence: CASSQEGPISTDTQYF.

This clonotype was seen repeatedly, ten times or more. The chain employs TRBV12-3 or TRBV12-4 and TRBJ2-7; D may be TRBD1 or TRBD2 (5 bases each). V was pared by 7 bases and J by 5 bases, with 27 bases between. The CDR3 contains 17 residues. The DNA of the CDR3 is TGTGCCAGCACCCTCGGCGGAGACAGATTCTTCGGGGACGAGCAGTACGTC. Its translation: CASTLGGDRFFGDEQYV.

This chain links TRBV28 with TRBJ1-1; D is unclear. CDR3 length: 17 residues. CDR1 is MDHEN, CDR2 SYDVKM, per germline. Trimming left V 3 bases short and J 3 bases short, with 20 bases between. CDR3 coding DNA: TGTGCCAGCAGTTTTGGCGGGAGGGCCGAGCGCGACACTGAAGCTTTCTTT. Amino acids: CASSFGGRAERDTEAFF.

This chain uses TRBV20-1 with TRBJ1-4, with unresolved D. The CDR3 has 11 residues. Germline lookup yields CDR1 DFQATT and CDR2 SNEGSKA (reference sequence). The V end lost 4 bases, the J end lost 7 bases, and 7 bases lay between the germline ends. The CDR3 sequence: CSANMGEKLFF. For the CDR3, the DNA is TGCAGTGCTAACATGGGTGAAAAACTGTTTTTT.

This clonotype showed up many times. The genes are TRBV12-3 or TRBV12-4 and TRBJ2-4; D gene unclear. V lost 3 bases and J lost 8, with 11 bases in between. This CDR3 spans 13 amino acids. In DNA, the CDR3 is TGTGCCAGCAGTTTCGGTAGTTGGCACATTCAGTACTTC. Protein product: CASSFGSWHIQYF.

This clonotype was seen only a few times. The chain has TRBV12-3 or TRBV12-4 and TRBJ1-1; D is perhaps TRBD1 (5 bases). CDR3 length equals 12 residues. V was cut by 1 base and J by 8 bases, with 8 bases left in between. The CDR3 protein is CASSLGYREAFF. For the CDR3, the DNA is TGTGCCAGCAGTTTAGGATACAGGGAAGCTTTCTTT.

This clonotype was seen at least ten times. The J gene is TRBJ1-1, the V gene TRBV7-9; 8 bases map to TRBD1. The CDR3 loop spans 15 amino acids. Germline V CDR1 and CDR2: SEHNR, FQNEAQ (reference sequence). Trimming removed 4 bases from V and 0 bases from J; junction bases left unmatched: 4. CDR3 sequence: CASSSGQGMNTEAFF. CDR3 DNA: TGTGCCAGCAGCTCCGGACAGGGCATGAACACTGAAGCTTTCTTT.

The genes are TRBV7-8 and TRBJ2-1; 12 nucleotides line up with TRBD1. The trim removed 0 bases at V and 10 bases at J, leaving 7 bases unmatched. The CDR3 runs 16 residues. CDR1 is SGHVS, CDR2 FQNEAQ, per germline. The CDR3 here is CASSLAPGQGAREQFF. DNA of the CDR3: TGTGCCAGCAGCTTAGCCCCGGGACAGGGGGCTCGGGAGCAGTTCTTC. The variable domain in full, completed from reference TRBV7-8 and TRBJ2-1, reads GAGVSQSPRYKVAKRGQDVALRCDPISGHVSLFWYQQALGQGPEFLTYFQNEAQLDKSGLPSDRFFAERPEGSVSTLKIQRTQQEDSAVYLCASSLAPGQGAREQFFGPGTRLTVL.